This T cell receptor beta chain derives from a study of shared clonotypes between healthy human individuals. Repertoires were generated with immunoSEQ multiplex PCR, while TCRdb's copy carries only in-frame clones and drops some. The data show about 1 million clones, around 75% seen once. Germline V gene lookup returns CDR1 MDHEN and CDR2 SYDVKM. This CDR3 contains 14 residues. Points on this clone: The junction does not match germline at one end; this may be a read error.

The specimen was memory CD4+ T cells sorted from blood. Subset described: CD45RA-negative fraction. This TCR came from a man between 18 and 29 years old in good health. The chain couples TRBV28 to TRBJ2-7; possible D gene TRBD1, 6 bases. The CDR3 sequence: CASSSGGQRYGQYF. As DNA, the CDR3 is TGTGCCAGCAGTTCTGGGGGACAACGATACGGGCAGTACTTC. The full variable domain, rest sourced from reference TRBV28 and TRBJ2-7, is DVKVTQSSRYLVKRTGEKVFLECVQDMDHENMFWYRQDPGLGLRLIYFSYDVKMKEKGDIPEGYSVSREKKERFSLILESASTNQTSMYLCASSSGGQRYGQYFGPGTRLTVT.